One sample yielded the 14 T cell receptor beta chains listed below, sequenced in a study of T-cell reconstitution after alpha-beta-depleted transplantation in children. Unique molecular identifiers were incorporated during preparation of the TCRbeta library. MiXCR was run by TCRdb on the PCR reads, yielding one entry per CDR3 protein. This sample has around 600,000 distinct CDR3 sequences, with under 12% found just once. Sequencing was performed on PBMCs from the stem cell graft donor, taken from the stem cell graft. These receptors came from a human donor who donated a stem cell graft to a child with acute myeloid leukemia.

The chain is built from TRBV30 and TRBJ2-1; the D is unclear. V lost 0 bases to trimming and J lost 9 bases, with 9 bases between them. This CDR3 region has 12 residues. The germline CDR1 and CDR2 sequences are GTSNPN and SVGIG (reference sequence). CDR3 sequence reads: CAWSVGIGEQFF. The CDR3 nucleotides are TGTGCCTGGAGTGTAGGTATTGGTGAGCAGTTCTTC.

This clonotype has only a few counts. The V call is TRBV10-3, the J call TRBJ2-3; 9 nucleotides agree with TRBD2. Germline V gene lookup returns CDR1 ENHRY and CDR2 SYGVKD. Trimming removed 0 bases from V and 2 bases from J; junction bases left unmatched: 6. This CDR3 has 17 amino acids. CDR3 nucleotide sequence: TGTGCCATCAGTGAGTCAGGAGCGGGAGGTCTCACAGATACGCAGTATTTT. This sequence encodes CAISESGAGGLTDTQYF.

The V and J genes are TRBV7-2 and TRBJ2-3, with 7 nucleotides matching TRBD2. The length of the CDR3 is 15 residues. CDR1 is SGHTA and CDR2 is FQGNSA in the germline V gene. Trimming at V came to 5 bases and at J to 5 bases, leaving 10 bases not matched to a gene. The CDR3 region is CASSRSGTAGDTQYF. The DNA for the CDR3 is TGTGCCAGCAGCCGAAGCGGGACCGCGGGAGATACGCAGTATTTT.

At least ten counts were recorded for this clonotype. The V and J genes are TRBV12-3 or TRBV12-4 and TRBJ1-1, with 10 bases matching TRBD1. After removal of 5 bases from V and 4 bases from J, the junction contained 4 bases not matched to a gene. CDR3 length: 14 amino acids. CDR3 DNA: TGTGCCAGCAGTCCCCGGACAGGGGGCACTGAAGCTTTCTTT. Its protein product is CASSPRTGGTEAFF.

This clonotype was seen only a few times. The CDR3: CASSFPGVSYNEQFF. CDR3 bases: TGTGCCAGCAGCTTCCCGGGGGTCTCCTACAATGAGCAGTTCTTC. The chain combines TRBV11-3 with TRBJ2-1, with a possible D match to TRBD2 (6 bases). Trimming removed 3 bases from V and 0 bases from J, with 9 bases in between. Germline V lookup: CDR1 SGHNT, CDR2 YENEEA. The CDR3 length is 15 residues.

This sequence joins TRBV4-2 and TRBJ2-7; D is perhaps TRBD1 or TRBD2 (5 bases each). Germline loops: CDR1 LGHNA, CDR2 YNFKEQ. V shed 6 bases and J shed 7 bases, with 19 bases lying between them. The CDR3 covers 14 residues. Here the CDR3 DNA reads TGTGCCAGCAGTTCCGGGACGCCCGAGGGTGAGCAGTACTTC. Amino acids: CASSSGTPEGEQYF.

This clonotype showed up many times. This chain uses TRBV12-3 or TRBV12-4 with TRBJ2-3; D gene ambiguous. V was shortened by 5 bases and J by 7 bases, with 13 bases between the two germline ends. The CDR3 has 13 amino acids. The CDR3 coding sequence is TGTGCCAGCAGTATCCGCGGAAGAAATACGCAGTATTTT. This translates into CASSIRGRNTQYF.

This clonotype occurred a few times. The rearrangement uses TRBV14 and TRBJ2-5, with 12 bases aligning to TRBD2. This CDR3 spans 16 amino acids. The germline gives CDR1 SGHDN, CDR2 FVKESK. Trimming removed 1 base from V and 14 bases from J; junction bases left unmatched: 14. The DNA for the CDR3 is TGTGCCAGCAGCCAAGGAGCGGGACTAGCGGGCCGGAGGGCTTACTTC. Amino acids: CASSQGAGLAGRRAYF.

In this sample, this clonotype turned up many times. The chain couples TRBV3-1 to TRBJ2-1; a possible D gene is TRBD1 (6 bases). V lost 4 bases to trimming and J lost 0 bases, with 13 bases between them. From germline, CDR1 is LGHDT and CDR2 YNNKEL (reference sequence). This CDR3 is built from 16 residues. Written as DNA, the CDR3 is TGTGCCAGCAGCCCCACAGGGACCCACTCCTACAATGAGCAGTTCTTC. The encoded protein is CASSPTGTHSYNEQFF.

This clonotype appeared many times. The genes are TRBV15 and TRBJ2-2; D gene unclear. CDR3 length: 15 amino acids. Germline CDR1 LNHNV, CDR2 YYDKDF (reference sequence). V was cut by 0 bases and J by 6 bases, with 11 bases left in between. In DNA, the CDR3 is TGTGCCACCAGCAGAGATCCTGGAATTTCCGGGGAGCTGTTTTTT. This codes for CATSRDPGISGELFF.

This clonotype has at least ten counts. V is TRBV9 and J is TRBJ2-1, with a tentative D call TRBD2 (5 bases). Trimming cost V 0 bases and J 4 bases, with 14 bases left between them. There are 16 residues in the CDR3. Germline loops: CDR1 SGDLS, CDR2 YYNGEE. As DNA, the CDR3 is TGTGCCAGCAGCGTAGGTAGCGATCCATTATACAATGAGCAGTTCTTC. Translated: CASSVGSDPLYNEQFF.

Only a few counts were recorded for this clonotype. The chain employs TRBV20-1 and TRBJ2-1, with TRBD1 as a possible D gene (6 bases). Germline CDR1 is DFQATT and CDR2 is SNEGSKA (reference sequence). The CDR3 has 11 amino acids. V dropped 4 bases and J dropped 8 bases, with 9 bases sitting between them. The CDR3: CSANRQDEQFF. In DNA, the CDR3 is TGCAGTGCTAACCGACAGGATGAGCAGTTCTTC.

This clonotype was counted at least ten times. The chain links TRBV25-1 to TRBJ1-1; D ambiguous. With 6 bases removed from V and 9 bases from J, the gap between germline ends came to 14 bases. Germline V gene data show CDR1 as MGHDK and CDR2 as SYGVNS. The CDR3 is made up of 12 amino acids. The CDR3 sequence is CASSATRNKAFF. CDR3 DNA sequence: TGTGCCAGCAGCGCGACAAGAAATAAAGCTTTCTTT. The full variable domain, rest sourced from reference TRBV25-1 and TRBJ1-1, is EADIYQTPRYLVIGTGKKITLECSQTMGHDKMYWYQQDPGMELHLIHYSYGVNSTEKGDLSSESTVSRIRTEHFPLTLESARPSHTSQYLCASSATRNKAFFGQGTRLTVV.

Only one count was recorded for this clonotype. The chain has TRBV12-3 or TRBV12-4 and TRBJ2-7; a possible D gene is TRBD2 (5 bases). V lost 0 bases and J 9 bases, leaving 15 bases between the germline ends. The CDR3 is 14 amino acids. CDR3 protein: CASSLAPARSGQYF. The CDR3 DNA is TGTGCCAGCAGTTTAGCCCCGGCGCGGAGCGGGCAGTACTTC.